This T cell receptor (beta chain) is drawn from a study of CD8+ T cells in alopecia areata. At the level of the study: The study gave treated patients oral tofacitinib at 5 to 10 mg twice daily. The study's findings and limits: Mice showed clearer TCR sharing than patients did, a gap that was possibly HLA-related. Compared with normal scalp, lesional scalp had higher clonality and more expanded CD8+ clones.

Regarding this clone: The antigen remains unidentified.

RNA was isolated and reverse transcribed to cDNA, the sequencing template. Sequenced by immunoSEQ multiplex PCR; TCRdb stores in-frame clones only, minus some. The table records 140,000 to 150,000 clones, more than 45% of them present only once. This TCR derives from a human donor with alopecia areata. The specimen was CD4+ T cells sorted from blood.

The CDR3 DNA follows: TGTGCCAGCAGCTTGATCAGAATGACAGGGAGCACTGAAGCTTTCTTT. It is translated as CASSLIRMTGSTEAFF. This chain joins TRBV5-6 and TRBJ1-1, with TRBD1 matching 7 bases. The junction had 10 bases not matched to a gene; V was cut back by 1 base and J by 4 bases. The CDR3 loop spans 16 amino acids. Germline lookup yields CDR1 SGHDT and CDR2 YYEEEE.